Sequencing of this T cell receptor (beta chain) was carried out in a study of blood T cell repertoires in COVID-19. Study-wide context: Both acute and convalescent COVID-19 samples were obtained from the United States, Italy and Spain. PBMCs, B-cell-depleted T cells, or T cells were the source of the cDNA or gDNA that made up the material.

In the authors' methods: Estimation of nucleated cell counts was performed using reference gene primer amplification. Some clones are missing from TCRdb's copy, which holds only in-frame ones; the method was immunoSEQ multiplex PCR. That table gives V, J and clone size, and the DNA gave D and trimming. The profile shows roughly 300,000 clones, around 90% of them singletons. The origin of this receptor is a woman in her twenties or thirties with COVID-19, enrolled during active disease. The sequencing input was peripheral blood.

The CDR3 protein is CASTTPGPTGLAGRDEQYF. The CDR3 DNA sequence: TGTGCCAGCACCACACCGGGACCTACGGGACTAGCGGGGCGAGATGAGCAGTACTTC. This sequence joins TRBV21-1 and TRBJ2-7; the DNA was not compared with TRBD2, the D call given in the table. TRBV21-1 is marked as a pseudogene. The CDR3 has 19 residues.